These T cell receptor beta chains were read from a single sample in a study of cytomegalovirus exposure and HLA in healthy donors. The assay was immunoSEQ multiplex PCR, and TCRdb's table has in-frame clones only and misses some. The table includes about 200,000 clones, about 80% detected once. Material for sequencing was PBMCs. The receptors here all came from a woman between 40 and 55 years old in good health and CMV-seronegative. Both conserved end residues are part of each CDR3. The order of the fields is J gene, V gene, clone size, D gene, CDR3 protein, CDR3 DNA. A D gene is named only where the DNA matches it firmly. Size values are once, few and many counts, or a class for expanded clones, and some rows have none.

J gene: TRBJ2-3; V gene: TRBV9; clone size: NA; D gene: NA; CDR3 protein: CASSVRAATSTDTQYF; CDR3 DNA: TGTGCCAGCAGCGTTCGCGCGGCAACTAGCACAGATACGCAGTATTTT
J gene: TRBJ2-7; V gene: TRBV27; clone size: NA; D gene: NA; CDR3 protein: CASSLRGGYEQYF; CDR3 DNA: TGTGCCAGCAGTTTAAGGGGTGGCTACGAGCAGTACTTC
J gene: TRBJ1-2; V gene: TRBV7-9; clone size: NA; D gene: NA; CDR3 protein: CASSLLQGPLKGDTF; CDR3 DNA: TGTGCCAGCAGCTTACTCCAGGGACCCTTGAAGGGGGACACCTTC
J gene: TRBJ1-4; V gene: TRBV7-9; clone size: few; D gene: NA; CDR3 protein: CASTPSANEKLFF; CDR3 DNA: TGTGCCAGCACCCCGTCGGCTAATGAAAAACTGTTTTTT
J gene: TRBJ1-4; V gene: TRBV7-9; clone size: NA; D gene: NA; CDR3 protein: CASSLTGPTNEKLFF; CDR3 DNA: TGTGCCAGCAGCTTAACAGGGCCAACTAATGAAAAACTGTTTTTT
J gene: TRBJ2-7; V gene: TRBV6-1; clone size: NA; D gene: NA; CDR3 protein: CASSETRNYEQYF; CDR3 DNA: TGTGCCAGCAGTGAAACCAGGAACTACGAGCAGTACTTC
J gene: TRBJ2-1; V gene: TRBV7-9; clone size: NA; D gene: NA; CDR3 protein: CASSSALLANSYNEQFF; CDR3 DNA: TGTGCCAGCAGCTCAGCCCTCCTAGCGAATTCCTACAATGAGCAGTTCTTC
J gene: TRBJ1-2; V gene: TRBV6-5; clone size: NA; D gene: NA; CDR3 protein: CASSISGTYYTF; CDR3 DNA: TGTGCCAGCAGTATCTCCGGGACATACTACACCTTC
J gene: TRBJ2-7; V gene: TRBV6-1; clone size: NA; D gene: NA; CDR3 protein: CASRIAEDEQYF; CDR3 DNA: TGTGCCAGCAGGATCGCTGAGGACGAGCAGTACTTC
J gene: TRBJ1-3; V gene: TRBV7-9; clone size: NA; D gene: NA; CDR3 protein: CASSSTGPDTIYF; CDR3 DNA: TGTGCCAGCAGTTCTACAGGTCCGGACACCATATATTTT
J gene: TRBJ2-1; V gene: TRBV28; clone size: NA; D gene: NA; CDR3 protein: CASSFTSGVRRFF; CDR3 DNA: TGTGCCAGCAGTTTCACTTCGGGGGTACGAAGGTTCTTC
J gene: TRBJ2-3; V gene: TRBV6-1; clone size: NA; D gene: TRBD2; CDR3 protein: CASPREATDTQYF; CDR3 DNA: TGTGCCAGCCCCCGGGAGGCCACAGATACGCAGTATTTT
J gene: TRBJ1-1; V gene: TRBV5-1; clone size: NA; D gene: NA; CDR3 protein: CASSLGRANTEAFF; CDR3 DNA: TGCGCCAGCAGCTTGGGGCGGGCAAACACTGAAGCTTTCTTT
J gene: TRBJ1-5; V gene: TRBV19; clone size: NA; D gene: NA; CDR3 protein: CASGRQEPQHF; CDR3 DNA: TGTGCCAGTGGGCGTCAAGAGCCCCAGCATTTT
J gene: TRBJ2-2; V gene: TRBV7-3; clone size: NA; D gene: NA; CDR3 protein: CASSLTGTPNTGELFF; CDR3 DNA: TGTGCCAGCAGCTTAACGGGGACACCCAACACCGGGGAGCTGTTTTTT
J gene: TRBJ2-1; V gene: TRBV7-3; clone size: NA; D gene: TRBD1; CDR3 protein: CASSQLRDRDHNEQFF; CDR3 DNA: TGTGCCAGCAGCCAGCTCCGGGACAGGGATCACAATGAGCAGTTCTTC
J gene: TRBJ1-6; V gene: TRBV30; clone size: NA; D gene: NA; CDR3 protein: CAWNQVENSPLHF; CDR3 DNA: TGTGCCTGGAATCAGGTTGAAAATTCACCCCTCCACTTT
J gene: TRBJ2-2; V gene: TRBV7-2; clone size: NA; D gene: TRBD2; CDR3 protein: CASTLRGGRDTGELFF; CDR3 DNA: TGTGCCAGCACCCTTCGGGGGGGAAGGGACACCGGGGAGCTGTTTTTT
J gene: TRBJ2-6; V gene: TRBV5-4; clone size: NA; D gene: TRBD1; CDR3 protein: CASSPGQGHSGANVLTF; CDR3 DNA: TGTGCCAGCAGCCCGGGACAGGGGCACTCTGGGGCCAACGTCCTGACTTTC
J gene: TRBJ2-5; V gene: TRBV5-1; clone size: NA; D gene: TRBD2; CDR3 protein: CASSLLAGGGQETQYF; CDR3 DNA: TGCGCCAGCAGCTTGCTAGCGGGAGGGGGCCAAGAGACCCAGTACTTC
J gene: TRBJ1-1; V gene: TRBV2; clone size: NA; D gene: NA; CDR3 protein: CASSVRGSGTFF; CDR3 DNA: TGTGCCAGCAGTGTACGCGGGAGTGGGACTTTCTTT
J gene: TRBJ2-1; V gene: TRBV7-3; clone size: NA; D gene: TRBD2; CDR3 protein: CASSLLSGQPHNEQFF; CDR3 DNA: TGTGCCAGCAGCTTACTTAGCGGGCAACCCCACAATGAGCAGTTCTTC
J gene: TRBJ2-1; V gene: TRBV7-9; clone size: NA; D gene: TRBD2; CDR3 protein: CASSPSGSGDEQFF; CDR3 DNA: TGTGCCAGCAGCCCCAGCGGGAGTGGGGATGAGCAGTTCTTC
J gene: TRBJ1-1; V gene: TRBV9; clone size: NA; D gene: NA; CDR3 protein: CASRPKQGLNTEAFF; CDR3 DNA: TGTGCCAGCAGACCAAAACAGGGTCTGAACACTGAAGCTTTCTTT
J gene: TRBJ2-3; V gene: TRBV5-1; clone size: NA; D gene: TRBD2; CDR3 protein: CASSPPGGAGTDTQYF; CDR3 DNA: TGCGCCAGCAGCCCTCCCGGGGGGGCAGGCACAGATACGCAGTATTTT
J gene: TRBJ2-3; V gene: TRBV9; clone size: few; D gene: TRBD1; CDR3 protein: CASSVGTVSTDTQYF; CDR3 DNA: TGTGCCAGCAGCGTTGGGACAGTAAGCACAGATACGCAGTATTTT
J gene: TRBJ2-7; V gene: TRBV11-2; clone size: NA; D gene: NA; CDR3 protein: CASSLGVAGTYEQYF; CDR3 DNA: TGTGCCAGCAGCTTGGGTGTTGCAGGAACCTACGAGCAGTACTTC
J gene: TRBJ2-2; V gene: TRBV2; clone size: NA; D gene: NA; CDR3 protein: CASSLDRTNTGELFF; CDR3 DNA: TGTGCCAGCAGTCTTGACAGGACGAACACCGGGGAGCTGTTTTTT
J gene: TRBJ1-2; V gene: TRBV5-8; clone size: NA; D gene: TRBD1; CDR3 protein: CASSLAGQGFRYTF; CDR3 DNA: TGTGCCAGCAGCTTGGCGGGACAGGGGTTTCGCTACACCTTC
J gene: TRBJ2-5; V gene: TRBV30; clone size: few; D gene: NA; CDR3 protein: CAWSTQVQETQYF; CDR3 DNA: TGTGCCTGGAGTACACAGGTTCAAGAGACCCAGTACTTC
J gene: TRBJ2-1; V gene: TRBV7-9; clone size: once; D gene: TRBD2; CDR3 protein: CASSLVSLAVGSEQFF; CDR3 DNA: TGTGCCAGCAGCTTAGTTTCCCTAGCGGTCGGGTCGGAGCAGTTCTTC
J gene: TRBJ2-3; V gene: TRBV23-1; clone size: NA; D gene: TRBD2; CDR3 protein: CASSQYLAGGPPDTQYF; CDR3 DNA: TGCGCCAGCAGTCAATACCTAGCGGGAGGGCCCCCAGATACGCAGTATTTT
J gene: TRBJ2-7; V gene: TRBV7-9; clone size: NA; D gene: TRBD2; CDR3 protein: CASSTPRGRLAPPYEQYF; CDR3 DNA: TGTGCCAGCAGCACCCCACGAGGGAGACTAGCACCTCCCTACGAGCAGTACTTC
J gene: TRBJ2-5; V gene: TRBV6-5; clone size: NA; D gene: TRBD1; CDR3 protein: CASSYNRGTQYF; CDR3 DNA: TGTGCCAGCAGTTACAACAGGGGGACCCAGTACTTC
J gene: TRBJ2-1; V gene: TRBV7-7; clone size: NA; D gene: TRBD2; CDR3 protein: CASSLSEVGTSVAYNEQFF; CDR3 DNA: TGTGCCAGCAGCTTATCTGAGGTCGGGACTAGCGTTGCCTACAATGAGCAGTTCTTC
J gene: TRBJ1-5; V gene: TRBV6-5; clone size: once; D gene: NA; CDR3 protein: CASSYRMPRDQPQHF; CDR3 DNA: TGTGCCAGCAGTTACCGTATGCCCAGGGATCAGCCCCAGCATTTT
J gene: TRBJ2-6; V gene: TRBV11-3; clone size: NA; D gene: NA; CDR3 protein: CASSLAPGSGANVLTF; CDR3 DNA: TGTGCCAGCAGCTTAGCCCCAGGGTCTGGGGCCAACGTCCTGACTTTC
J gene: TRBJ2-1; V gene: TRBV9; clone size: NA; D gene: NA; CDR3 protein: CASSVVDSSYNEQFF; CDR3 DNA: TGTGCCAGCAGCGTAGTTGATAGCTCCTACAATGAGCAGTTCTTC
J gene: TRBJ2-3; V gene: TRBV7-3; clone size: NA; D gene: NA; CDR3 protein: CASSLNSAASQYF; CDR3 DNA: TGTGCCAGCAGCTTAAATTCGGCGGCTTCGCAGTATTTT
J gene: TRBJ2-2; V gene: TRBV30; clone size: NA; D gene: TRBD2; CDR3 protein: CAWSVPGLGAGELFF; CDR3 DNA: TGTGCCTGGAGTGTACCGGGACTAGGGGCCGGGGAGCTGTTTTTT
J gene: TRBJ2-7; V gene: TRBV5-1; clone size: NA; D gene: TRBD2; CDR3 protein: CASRSLERGFSYEQYF; CDR3 DNA: TGCGCCAGCAGGTCATTGGAGCGGGGATTCTCCTACGAGCAGTACTTC
J gene: TRBJ1-3; V gene: TRBV6-5; clone size: NA; D gene: NA; CDR3 protein: CVSRTGSSGNTIYF; CDR3 DNA: TGTGTCAGCAGAACAGGGAGCTCTGGAAACACCATATATTTT
J gene: TRBJ2-7; V gene: TRBV11-3; clone size: NA; D gene: TRBD2; CDR3 protein: CASSWGTSGSYEQYF; CDR3 DNA: TGTGCCAGCAGCTGGGGGACTAGCGGGAGTTACGAGCAGTACTTC
J gene: TRBJ1-5; V gene: TRBV5-6; clone size: NA; D gene: NA; CDR3 protein: CASSLRGGSNQPQHF; CDR3 DNA: TGTGCCAGCAGCTTGCGGGGAGGAAGCAATCAGCCCCAGCATTTT
J gene: TRBJ1-2; V gene: TRBV4-3; clone size: NA; D gene: TRBD1; CDR3 protein: CASRPDRDTGYTF; CDR3 DNA: TGCGCCAGCAGACCGGACAGGGACACTGGCTACACCTTC
J gene: TRBJ1-2; V gene: TRBV7-2; clone size: NA; D gene: TRBD1; CDR3 protein: CASSVNLLTGAPTSYGYTF; CDR3 DNA: TGTGCCAGCAGCGTTAACCTACTAACAGGGGCCCCGACATCCTATGGCTACACCTTC
J gene: TRBJ2-2; V gene: TRBV7-9; clone size: NA; D gene: NA; CDR3 protein: CASNLRSGRNTGELFF; CDR3 DNA: TGTGCCAGCAACCTTAGATCCGGGAGGAACACCGGGGAGCTGTTTTTT
J gene: TRBJ2-5; V gene: TRBV9; clone size: NA; D gene: TRBD1; CDR3 protein: CASSVSTGGARETQYF; CDR3 DNA: TGTGCCAGCAGCGTTTCCACAGGGGGTGCGCGGGAGACCCAGTACTTC
J gene: TRBJ2-5; V gene: TRBV6-5; clone size: few; D gene: TRBD2; CDR3 protein: CASSYAGEETQYF; CDR3 DNA: TGTGCCAGCAGTTACGCGGGGGAAGAGACCCAGTACTTC
J gene: TRBJ2-7; V gene: TRBV5-1; clone size: NA; D gene: NA; CDR3 protein: CASSLSATAGEQYF; CDR3 DNA: TGCGCCAGCAGCTTGTCCGCGACGGCGGGAGAGCAGTACTTC
J gene: TRBJ2-2; V gene: TRBV5-1; clone size: NA; D gene: NA; CDR3 protein: CASSLGAGRYTGELFF; CDR3 DNA: TGCGCCAGCAGCTTGGGTGCGGGAAGATACACCGGGGAGCTGTTTTTT
J gene: TRBJ1-2; V gene: TRBV19; clone size: NA; D gene: NA; CDR3 protein: CASSIDQQKPGYTF; CDR3 DNA: TGTGCCAGTAGTATAGATCAACAGAAGCCTGGCTACACCTTC
J gene: TRBJ2-5; V gene: TRBV5-1; clone size: NA; D gene: NA; CDR3 protein: CASSLAGIQETQYF; CDR3 DNA: TGCGCCAGCAGCTTGGCCGGGATTCAAGAGACCCAGTACTTC
J gene: TRBJ1-5; V gene: TRBV6-1; clone size: NA; D gene: TRBD1; CDR3 protein: CASAQGVSQPQHF; CDR3 DNA: TGTGCCAGCGCACAGGGGGTTAGTCAGCCCCAGCATTTT
J gene: TRBJ1-1; V gene: TRBV19; clone size: NA; D gene: NA; CDR3 protein: CASSSQGMNTEAFF; CDR3 DNA: TGTGCCAGTAGTTCCCAGGGTATGAACACTGAAGCTTTCTTT
J gene: TRBJ1-4; V gene: TRBV2; clone size: few; D gene: NA; CDR3 protein: CASSGDITNEKLFF; CDR3 DNA: TGTGCCAGCAGTGGGGACATAACTAATGAAAAACTGTTTTTT
J gene: TRBJ1-1; V gene: TRBV19; clone size: NA; D gene: NA; CDR3 protein: CASSTPNRVNEGAFF; CDR3 DNA: TGTGCCAGTAGTACCCCTAACCGGGTCAACGAGGGAGCTTTCTTT
J gene: TRBJ2-7; V gene: TRBV4-3; clone size: NA; D gene: NA; CDR3 protein: CASSQDWGRLETYEQYF; CDR3 DNA: TGCGCCAGCAGCCAAGATTGGGGGCGGCTTGAAACCTACGAGCAGTACTTC
J gene: TRBJ2-7; V gene: TRBV30; clone size: NA; D gene: TRBD1; CDR3 protein: CAWQEGTGPREQYF; CDR3 DNA: TGTGCCTGGCAGGAAGGGACAGGTCCAAGGGAGCAGTACTTC
J gene: TRBJ1-4; V gene: TRBV27; clone size: NA; D gene: TRBD1; CDR3 protein: CASSRAGTDPKKLFF; CDR3 DNA: TGTGCCAGCAGCCGGGCCGGGACAGATCCAAAAAAACTGTTTTTT